The sequence of this TCR beta chain was determined in a study of graft-versus-host responses after intestinal transplantation. Study information: Recipients had multivisceral, liver-intestinal, or isolated intestinal transplants. All recipients got anti-thymocyte globulin induction, then tacrolimus and steroids for three to four years. Study-wide points: Elevated graft-versus-host to host-versus-graft clonal ratios in allografts were recorded for patients with graft-donor T cell macrochimerism. The authors found GvH clones in recipient marrow, some appearing first in ileum or blood.

Trimming cost V 3 bases and J 4 bases, with 13 bases left between them. Germline CDR1 KGHSH, CDR2 LQKENI. The CDR3 has 15 residues. Generated by immunoSEQ multiplex PCR, the TCRdb table keeps only in-frame clones and is missing some. The top ten hold more than 1.5% of the sample, which has some 45,000 clones, less than 95% seen once. This clone was seen once. Its antigen remains unknown. V gene TRBV18 combines with J gene TRBJ1-5; possible D gene TRBD1, 5 bases. The sequence came from a human patient who received an intestinal transplant, so some T cells may come from the graft donor. The sequenced sample was PBMCs, obtained approximately 340 days after intestinal transplant. CDR3 nucleotide sequence: TGTGCCAGCTCACCGACAGCCTTACCTAATCAGCCCCAGCATTTT. It specifies CASSPTALPNQPQHF.